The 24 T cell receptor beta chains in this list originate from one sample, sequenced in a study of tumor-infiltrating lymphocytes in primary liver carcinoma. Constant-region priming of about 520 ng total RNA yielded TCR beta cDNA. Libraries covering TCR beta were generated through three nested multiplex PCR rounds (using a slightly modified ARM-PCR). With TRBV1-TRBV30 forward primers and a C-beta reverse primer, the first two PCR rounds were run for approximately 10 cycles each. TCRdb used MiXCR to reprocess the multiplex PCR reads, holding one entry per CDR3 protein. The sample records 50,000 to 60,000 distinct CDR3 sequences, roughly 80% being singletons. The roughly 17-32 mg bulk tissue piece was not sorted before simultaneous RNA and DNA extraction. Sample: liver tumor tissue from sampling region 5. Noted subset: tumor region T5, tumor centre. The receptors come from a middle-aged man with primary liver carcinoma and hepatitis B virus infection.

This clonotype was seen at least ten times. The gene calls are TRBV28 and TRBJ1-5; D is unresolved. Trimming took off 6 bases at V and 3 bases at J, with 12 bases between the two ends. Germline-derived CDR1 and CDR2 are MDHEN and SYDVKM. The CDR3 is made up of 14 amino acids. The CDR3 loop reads CASSPPTVNQPQHF. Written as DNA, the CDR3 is TGTGCCAGCAGCCCGCCTACCGTCAATCAGCCCCAGCATTTT.

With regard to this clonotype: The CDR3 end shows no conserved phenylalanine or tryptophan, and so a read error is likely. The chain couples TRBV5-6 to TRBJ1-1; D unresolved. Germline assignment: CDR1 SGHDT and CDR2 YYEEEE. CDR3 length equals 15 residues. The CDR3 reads CASTLEKVTSTEAFY. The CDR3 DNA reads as TGTGCCAGCACCTTGGAGAAGGTTACGAGCACTGAAGCTTTCTAT.

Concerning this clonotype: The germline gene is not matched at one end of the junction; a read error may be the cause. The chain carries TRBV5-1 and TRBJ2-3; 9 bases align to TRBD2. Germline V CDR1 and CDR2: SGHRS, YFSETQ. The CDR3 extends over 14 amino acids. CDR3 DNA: TGCGACAGCAGCTTACTAGCGGGCACAGATACACAGTATTTT. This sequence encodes CDSSLLAGTDTQYF.

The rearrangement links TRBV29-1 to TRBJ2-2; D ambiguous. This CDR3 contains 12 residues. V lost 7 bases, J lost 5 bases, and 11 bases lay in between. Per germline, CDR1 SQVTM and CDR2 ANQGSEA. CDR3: CSALVGTGELFF. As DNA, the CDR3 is TGCAGCGCTTTAGTAGGTACCGGGGAGCTGTTTTTT.

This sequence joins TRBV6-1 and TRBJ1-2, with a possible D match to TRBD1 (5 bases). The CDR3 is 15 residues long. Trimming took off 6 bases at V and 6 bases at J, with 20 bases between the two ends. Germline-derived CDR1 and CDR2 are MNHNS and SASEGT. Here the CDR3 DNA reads TGTGCCAGCAGCGAACGCGCCGAGGGGTACGATGGCTACACCTTC. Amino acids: CASSERAEGYDGYTF.

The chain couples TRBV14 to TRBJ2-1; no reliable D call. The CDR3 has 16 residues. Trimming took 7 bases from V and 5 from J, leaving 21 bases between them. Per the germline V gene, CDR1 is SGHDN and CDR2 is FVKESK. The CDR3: CASIAVAVWVNNEQFF. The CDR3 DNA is TGTGCCAGCATCGCCGTAGCTGTATGGGTAAACAATGAGCAGTTCTTC.

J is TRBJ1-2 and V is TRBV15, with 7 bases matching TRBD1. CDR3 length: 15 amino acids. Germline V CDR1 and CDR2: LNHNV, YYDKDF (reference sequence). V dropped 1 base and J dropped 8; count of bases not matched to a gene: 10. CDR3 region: CATSRAADRVEGYTF. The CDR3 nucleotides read TGTGCCACCAGCAGAGCCGCCGACAGGGTCGAGGGCTACACCTTC.

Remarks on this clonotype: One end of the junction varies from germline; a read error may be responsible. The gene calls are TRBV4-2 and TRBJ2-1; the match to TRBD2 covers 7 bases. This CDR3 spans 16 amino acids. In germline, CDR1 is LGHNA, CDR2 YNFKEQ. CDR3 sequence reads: CANSSSGGSSYNEQFF. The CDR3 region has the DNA TGTGCCAACAGCTCTTCTGGCGGGAGCTCCTACAATGAGCAGTTCTTC.

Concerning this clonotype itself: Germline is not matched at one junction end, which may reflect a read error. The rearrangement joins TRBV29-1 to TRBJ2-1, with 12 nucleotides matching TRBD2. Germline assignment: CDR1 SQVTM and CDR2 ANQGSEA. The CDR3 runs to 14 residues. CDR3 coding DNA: TGCAGGGTTGCCCTAGCGGGAGGGGTCAGTGAGCAGCTCTTC. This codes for CRVALAGGVSEQLF.

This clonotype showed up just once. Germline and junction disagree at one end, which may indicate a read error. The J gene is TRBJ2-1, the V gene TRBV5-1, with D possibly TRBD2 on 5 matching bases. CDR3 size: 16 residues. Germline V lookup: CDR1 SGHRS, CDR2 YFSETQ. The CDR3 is CASISDGVISYNGQFF. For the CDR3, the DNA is TGCGCCAGCATTTCAGACGGGGTAATCTCCTACAATGGGCAGTTCTTC.

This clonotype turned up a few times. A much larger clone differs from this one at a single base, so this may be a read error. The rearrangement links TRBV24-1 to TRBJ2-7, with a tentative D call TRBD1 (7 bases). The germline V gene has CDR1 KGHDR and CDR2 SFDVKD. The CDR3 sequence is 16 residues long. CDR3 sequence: CGTSDFGGGSGYEQYF. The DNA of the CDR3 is TGTGGCACCAGTGATTTTGGAGGGGGCAGCGGGTACGAGCAGTACTTC.

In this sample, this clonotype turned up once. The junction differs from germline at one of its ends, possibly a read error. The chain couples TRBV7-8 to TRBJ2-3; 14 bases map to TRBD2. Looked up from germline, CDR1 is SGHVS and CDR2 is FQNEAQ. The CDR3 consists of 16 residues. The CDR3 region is CAGSYPRTSGRSTQYF. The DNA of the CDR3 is TGTGCCGGCAGCTACCCCAGGACTAGCGGGAGGAGTACGCAGTATTTT.

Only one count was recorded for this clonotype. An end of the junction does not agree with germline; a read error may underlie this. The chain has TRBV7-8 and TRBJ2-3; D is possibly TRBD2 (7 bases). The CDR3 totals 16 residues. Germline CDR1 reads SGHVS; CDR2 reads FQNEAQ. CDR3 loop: CASSSTRGGHSDTRYF. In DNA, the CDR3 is TGTGCCAGCAGCTCAACAAGGGGGGGACATTCGGATACGCGGTATTTT.

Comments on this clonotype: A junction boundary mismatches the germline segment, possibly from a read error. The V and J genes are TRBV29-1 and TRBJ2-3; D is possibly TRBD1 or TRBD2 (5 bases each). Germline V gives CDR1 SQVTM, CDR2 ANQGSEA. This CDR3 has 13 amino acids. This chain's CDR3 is CGVRDLRTDTQHF. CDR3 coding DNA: TGCGGCGTTCGGGACCTCCGCACAGATACGCAACATTTT.

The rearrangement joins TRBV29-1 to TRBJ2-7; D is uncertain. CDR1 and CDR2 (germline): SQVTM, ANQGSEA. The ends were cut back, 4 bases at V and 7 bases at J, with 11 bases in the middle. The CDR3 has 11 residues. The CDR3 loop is CSVGKGDEQYF. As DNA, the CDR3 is TGCAGCGTTGGAAAAGGTGATGAGCAGTACTTC.

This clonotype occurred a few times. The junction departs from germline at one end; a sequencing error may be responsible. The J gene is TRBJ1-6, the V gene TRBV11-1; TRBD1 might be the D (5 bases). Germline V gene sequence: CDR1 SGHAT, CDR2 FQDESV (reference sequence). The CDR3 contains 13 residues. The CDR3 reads CPSSRTQISPLHF. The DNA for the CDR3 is TGTCCCAGCAGCCGGACACAGATTTCACCCCTCCACTTT.

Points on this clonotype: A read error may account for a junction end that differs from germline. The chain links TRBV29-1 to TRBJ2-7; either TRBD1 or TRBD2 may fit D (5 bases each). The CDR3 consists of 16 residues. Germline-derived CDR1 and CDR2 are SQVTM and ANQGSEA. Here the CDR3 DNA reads TGCAGCGCCACGACATCTGGGACCGGCACCCCCTACGAGCGGTACTTC. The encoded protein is CSATTSGTGTPYERYF.

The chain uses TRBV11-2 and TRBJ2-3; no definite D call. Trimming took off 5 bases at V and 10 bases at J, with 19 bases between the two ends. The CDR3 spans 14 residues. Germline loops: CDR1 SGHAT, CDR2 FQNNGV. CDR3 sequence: CASSPPGRAGAQYF. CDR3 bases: TGTGCCAGCAGCCCCCCGGGCCGAGCAGGTGCGCAGTATTTT.

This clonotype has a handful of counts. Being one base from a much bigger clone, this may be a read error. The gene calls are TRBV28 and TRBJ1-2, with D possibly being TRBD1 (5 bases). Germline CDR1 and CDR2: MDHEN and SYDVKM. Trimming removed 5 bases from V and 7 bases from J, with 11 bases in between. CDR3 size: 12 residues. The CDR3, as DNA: TGTGCCAGCAGTGAGAGGGGTTTTGGCTACACCTTC. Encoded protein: CASSERGFGYTF.

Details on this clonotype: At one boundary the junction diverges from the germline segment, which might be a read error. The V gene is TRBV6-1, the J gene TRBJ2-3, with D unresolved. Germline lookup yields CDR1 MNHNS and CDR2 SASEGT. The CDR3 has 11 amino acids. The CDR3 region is CASSETDTHYF. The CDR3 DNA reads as TGTGCCAGCAGTGAAACTGATACGCATTATTTT.

The CDR3 sequence is CASRWGGRSEVDGYTF. The CDR3 bases are TGTGCCAGCCGATGGGGAGGGAGATCAGAGGTGGATGGCTACACCTTC. This chain uses TRBV28 with TRBJ1-2, with D hard to call. Trimming stripped 8 bases from V and 6 bases from J, with 25 bases between. Per the germline V gene, CDR1 is MDHEN and CDR2 is SYDVKM. The CDR3 runs to 16 residues.

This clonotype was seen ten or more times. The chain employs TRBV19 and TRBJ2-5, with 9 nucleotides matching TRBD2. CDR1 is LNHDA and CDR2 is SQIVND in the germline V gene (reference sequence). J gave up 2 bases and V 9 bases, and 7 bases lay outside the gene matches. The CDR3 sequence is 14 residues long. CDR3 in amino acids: CASQQTSGQETQYF. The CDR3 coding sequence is TGTGCCAGCCAACAGACTAGCGGACAAGAGACCCAGTACTTC.

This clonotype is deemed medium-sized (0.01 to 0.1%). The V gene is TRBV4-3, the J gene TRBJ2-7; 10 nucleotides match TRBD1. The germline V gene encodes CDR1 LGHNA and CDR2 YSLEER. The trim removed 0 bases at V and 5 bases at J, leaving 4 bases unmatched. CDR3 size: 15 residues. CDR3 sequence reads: CASSQDSGTGDEQYF. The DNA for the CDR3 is TGCGCCAGCAGCCAAGATTCGGGGACAGGGGACGAGCAGTACTTC.

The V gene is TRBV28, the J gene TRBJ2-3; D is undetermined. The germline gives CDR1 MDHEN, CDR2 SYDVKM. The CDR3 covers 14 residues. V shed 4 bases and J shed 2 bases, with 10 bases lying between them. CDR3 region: CASSSDRVTDTQYF. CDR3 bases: TGTGCCAGCAGTTCCGATAGGGTCACAGATACGCAGTATTTT.